The present T cell receptor (beta chain) was sequenced within a study of CD8 T cells in Susac syndrome. Germline loops: CDR1 MNHNS, CDR2 SASEGT. The CDR3 runs 16 residues. V was shortened by 3 bases and J by 0 bases, with 13 bases between the two germline ends. An input of roughly 0.5 to 1 ug of RNA was subjected to reverse transcription using random hexamers. TCRdb re-called the immunoSEQ multiplex PCR reads through MiXCR, storing one row per CDR3 protein. The table shows almost 450,000 distinct CDR3 sequences, with approximately 85% occurring only once. Sequencing of TCR beta was performed on blood CD8+ T cells and on blood CD4+ T cells.

This chain uses TRBV6-1 with TRBJ2-3; TRBD1 might be the D (5 bases). Sequencing used CD8+ T cells from PBMCs. The source is a human donor with multiple sclerosis. CDR3 sequence (DNA): TGTGCCAGCAGTGAGACAGCTTACAAGAGCACAGATACGCAGTATTTT. Its translation is CASSETAYKSTDTQYF.